The clone carrying this T cell receptor (beta chain) showed up just a few times. As yet, its antigen is unknown. The time point is: 2015-2016 season, 7 days after influenza vaccination. The sample originates from a study of follicular helper T cells after annual influenza vaccination. Points from the study as a whole: ICOS-CD38- cTfh most often held earlier Day 7 ICOS+CD38+ clones.

Profiling relied on immunoSEQ multiplex PCR, and the TCRdb table lists in-frame clones only, not all of them. The sample gives about 6,800 clones, 82% of which show up once; just over 1.4% is in the top ten. This CDR3 is built from 12 residues. The ends were cut back, 6 bases at V and 9 bases at J, with 12 bases in the middle. Germline lookup yields CDR1 MDHEN and CDR2 SYDVKM. This clonotype was sampled from an adult who received the influenza vaccine. The chain is built from TRBV28 and TRBJ1-3; D not resolved. Sequenced material: CXCR5- memory CD4+ T cells sorted from blood, taken 7 days after influenza vaccination. The DNA for the CDR3 is TGTGCCAGCAGATCTACAGCGACCACCATATATTTT. Its translation is CASRSTATTIYF.